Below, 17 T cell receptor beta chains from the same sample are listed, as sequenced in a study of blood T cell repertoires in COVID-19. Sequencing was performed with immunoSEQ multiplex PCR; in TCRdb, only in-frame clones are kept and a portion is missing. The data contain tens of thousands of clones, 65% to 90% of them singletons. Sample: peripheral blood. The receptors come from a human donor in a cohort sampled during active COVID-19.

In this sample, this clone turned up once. The CDR3 sequence: CSAEAGDTIYF. The CDR3 DNA reads TGCAGTGCTGAAGCGGGGGACACCATATATTTT. The chain recombines TRBV20-1 with TRBJ1-3, with TRBD1 as a possible D gene (5 bases). Trimming removed 5 bases from V and 8 bases from J, with 10 bases in between. CDR1 DFQATT and CDR2 SNEGSKA come from the germline V gene (reference sequence). The CDR3 sequence is 11 residues long.

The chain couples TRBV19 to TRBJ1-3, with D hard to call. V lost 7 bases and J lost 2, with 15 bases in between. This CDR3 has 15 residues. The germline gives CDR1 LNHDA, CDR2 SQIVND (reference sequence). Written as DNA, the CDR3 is TGTGCCAGTACCCCCCTTGGACTAGCTGGAAACACCATATATTTT. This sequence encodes CASTPLGLAGNTIYF.

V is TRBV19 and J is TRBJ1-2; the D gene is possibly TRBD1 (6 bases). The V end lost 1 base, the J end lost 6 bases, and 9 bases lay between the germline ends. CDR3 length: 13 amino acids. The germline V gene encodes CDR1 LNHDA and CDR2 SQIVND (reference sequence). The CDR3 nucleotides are TGTGCCAGTAGTATAGTCCGGGACAATGGCTACACCTTC. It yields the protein CASSIVRDNGYTF. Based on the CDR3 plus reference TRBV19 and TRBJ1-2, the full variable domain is DGGITQSPKYLFRKEGQNVTLSCEQNLNHDAMYWYRQDPGQGLRLIYYSQIVNDFQKGDIAEGYSVSREKKESFPLTVTSAQKNPTAFYLCASSIVRDNGYTFGSGTRLTVV.

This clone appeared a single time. The CDR3 spells CASSELGRSGNTIYF. The CDR3 DNA reads TGTGCCAGCAGTGAATTGGGGCGCTCTGGAAACACCATATATTTT. The chain links TRBV6-1 to TRBJ1-3, with D possibly being TRBD1 (5 bases). V lost 2 bases to trimming and J lost 0 bases, with 8 bases between them. This CDR3 is built from 15 residues. Germline assignment: CDR1 MNHNS and CDR2 SASEGT.

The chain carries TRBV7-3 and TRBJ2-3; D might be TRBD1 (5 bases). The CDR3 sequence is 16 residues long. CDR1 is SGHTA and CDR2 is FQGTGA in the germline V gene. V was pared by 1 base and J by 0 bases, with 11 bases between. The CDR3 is CASSLMGLASTDTQYF. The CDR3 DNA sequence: TGTGCCAGCAGCTTAATGGGGCTCGCTAGCACAGATACGCAGTATTTT.

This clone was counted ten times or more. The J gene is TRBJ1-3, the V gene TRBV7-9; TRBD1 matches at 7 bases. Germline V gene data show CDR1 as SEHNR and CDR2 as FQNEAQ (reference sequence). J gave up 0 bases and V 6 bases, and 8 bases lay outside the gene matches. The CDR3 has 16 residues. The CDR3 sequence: CASSQNAGGSGNTIYF. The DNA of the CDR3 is TGTGCCAGCAGTCAGAACGCAGGGGGCTCTGGAAACACCATATATTTT.

The CDR3 sequence: CASSQDRGGADEQFF. The DNA of the CDR3 is TGCGCCAGCAGCCAAGATCGCGGGGGGGCGGATGAGCAGTTCTTC. The rearrangement uses TRBV4-1 and TRBJ2-1; TRBD2 matches 9 bases. Trimming cost V 0 bases and J 8 bases; bases outside gene matches: 5. The germline CDR1 and CDR2 sequences are MGHRA and YSYEKL. The CDR3 runs 15 residues.

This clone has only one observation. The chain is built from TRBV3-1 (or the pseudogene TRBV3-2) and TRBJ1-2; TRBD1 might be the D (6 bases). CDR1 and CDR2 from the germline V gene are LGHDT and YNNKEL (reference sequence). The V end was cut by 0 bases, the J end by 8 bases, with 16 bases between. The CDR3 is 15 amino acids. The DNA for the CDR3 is TGTGCCAGCAGCCAAGAAACCCAACCTCAGGGGGGCTACACCTTC. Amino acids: CASSQETQPQGGYTF.

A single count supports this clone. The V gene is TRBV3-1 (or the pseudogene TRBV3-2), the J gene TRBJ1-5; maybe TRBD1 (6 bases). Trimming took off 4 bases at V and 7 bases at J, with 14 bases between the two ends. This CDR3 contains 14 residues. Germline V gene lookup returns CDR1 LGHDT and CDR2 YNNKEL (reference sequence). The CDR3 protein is CASSPQQGSQPQHF. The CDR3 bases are TGTGCCAGCAGCCCGCAACAGGGTTCGCAGCCCCAGCATTTT.

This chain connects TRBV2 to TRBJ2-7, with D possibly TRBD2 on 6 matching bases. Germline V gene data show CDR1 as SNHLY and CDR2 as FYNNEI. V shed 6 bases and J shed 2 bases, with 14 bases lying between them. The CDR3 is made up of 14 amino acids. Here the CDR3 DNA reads TGTGCCAGCAGACTGATCGGGGGAGCCTACGAGCAGTACTTC. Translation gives CASRLIGGAYEQYF.

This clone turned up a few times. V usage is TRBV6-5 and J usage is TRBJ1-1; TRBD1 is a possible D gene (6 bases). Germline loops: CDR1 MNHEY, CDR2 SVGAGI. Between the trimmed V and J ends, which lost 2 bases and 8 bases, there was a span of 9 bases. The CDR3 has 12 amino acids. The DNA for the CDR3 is TGTGCCAGCAGTTACCCTGGACAGGAAGCTTTCTTT. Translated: CASSYPGQEAFF.

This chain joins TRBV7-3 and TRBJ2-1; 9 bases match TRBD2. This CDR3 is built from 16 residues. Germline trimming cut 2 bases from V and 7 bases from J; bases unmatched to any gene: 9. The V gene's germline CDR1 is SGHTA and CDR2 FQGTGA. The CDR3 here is CASSLESGLAVNEQFF. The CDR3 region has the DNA TGTGCCAGCAGCTTAGAATCGGGACTAGCCGTGAATGAGCAGTTCTTC.

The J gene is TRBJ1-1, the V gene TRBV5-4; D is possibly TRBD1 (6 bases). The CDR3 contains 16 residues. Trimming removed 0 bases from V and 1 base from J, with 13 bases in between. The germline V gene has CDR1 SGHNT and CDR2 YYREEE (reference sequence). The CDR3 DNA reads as TGTGCCAGCAGCTTGGCGGTAGGGGGTAGGAACACTGAAGCTTTCTTT. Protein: CASSLAVGGRNTEAFF. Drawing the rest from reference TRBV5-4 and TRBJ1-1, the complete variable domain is ETGVTQSPTHLIKTRGQQVTLRCSSQSGHNTVSWYQQALGQGPQFIFQYYREEENGRGNFPPRFSGLQFPNYSSELNVNALELDDSALYLCASSLAVGGRNTEAFFGQGTRLTVV.

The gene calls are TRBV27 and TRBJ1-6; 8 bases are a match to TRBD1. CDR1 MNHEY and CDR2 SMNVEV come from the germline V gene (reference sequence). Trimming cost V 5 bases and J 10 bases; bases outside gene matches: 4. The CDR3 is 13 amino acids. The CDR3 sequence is CASSLTGGSPLHF. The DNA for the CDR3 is TGTGCCAGCAGTCTTACAGGGGGATCACCCCTCCACTTT.

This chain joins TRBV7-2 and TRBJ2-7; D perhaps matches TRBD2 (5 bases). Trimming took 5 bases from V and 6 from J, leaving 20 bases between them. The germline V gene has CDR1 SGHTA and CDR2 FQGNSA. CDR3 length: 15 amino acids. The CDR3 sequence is CASSLPGSGIPEQYF. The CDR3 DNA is TGTGCCAGCAGCCTACCGGGATCCGGAATCCCCGAGCAGTACTTC.

The CDR3 nucleotides are TGTGCCAGCAGCTTAAGAGCTAGCGGGGCCTACAATGAGCAGTTCTTC. Translation gives CASSLRASGAYNEQFF. The J gene is TRBJ2-1, the V gene TRBV7-3, with TRBD2 matching 9 bases. CDR1 and CDR2 from the germline V gene are SGHTA and FQGTGA. Trimming removed 1 base from V and 2 bases from J; junction bases left unmatched: 3. The CDR3 consists of 16 residues.

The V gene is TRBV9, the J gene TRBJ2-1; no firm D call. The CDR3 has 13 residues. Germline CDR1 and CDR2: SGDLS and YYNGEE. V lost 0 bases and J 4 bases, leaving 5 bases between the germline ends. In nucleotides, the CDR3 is TGTGCCAGCAGCGTAGTAGTATACAATGAGCAGTTCTTC. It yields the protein CASSVVVYNEQFF.